This T cell receptor (beta chain) is from a study of blood T cell repertoires in COVID-19. Study-level information: The cDNA or gDNA used as material had been derived from T cells, B-cell-depleted T cells, or PBMCs.

Which cohort a participant joined came from the clinical history participants gave. In the study's own analysis: Reference gene primer amplification gave estimated nucleated cell counts. Sequenced by immunoSEQ multiplex PCR; TCRdb stores in-frame clones only, minus some. V and J calls and clone size are given by that table; D and trimming were obtained from the DNA. The data hold roughly 160,000 clones, with over 80% observed a single time. In germline, CDR1 is MDHEN, CDR2 SYDVKM. CDR3 length: 15 residues. V was shortened by 6 bases and J by 13 bases, with 25 bases between the two germline ends. The specimen sequenced was PBMCs or T cells enriched from blood (not recorded which). The sequence was obtained from a woman in her fifties or sixties who had recovered from COVID-19. The chain links TRBV28 to TRBJ2-1, with a tentative D call TRBD2 (9 bases). The CDR3 nucleotides read TGTGCCAGCAGCCCTTGGGACAGGCGGGGGGGTCACCAGTTCTTC. Translated: CASSPWDRRGGHQFF.